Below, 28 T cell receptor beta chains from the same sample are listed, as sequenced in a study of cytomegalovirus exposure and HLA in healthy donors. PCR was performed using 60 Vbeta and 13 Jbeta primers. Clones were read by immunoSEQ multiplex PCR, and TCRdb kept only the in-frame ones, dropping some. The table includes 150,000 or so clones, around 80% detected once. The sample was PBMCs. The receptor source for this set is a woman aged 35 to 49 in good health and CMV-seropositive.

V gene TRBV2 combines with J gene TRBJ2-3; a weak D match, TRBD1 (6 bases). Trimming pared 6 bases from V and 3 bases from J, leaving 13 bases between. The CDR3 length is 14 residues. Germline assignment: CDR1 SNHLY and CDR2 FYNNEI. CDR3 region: CASRITGTTDTQYF. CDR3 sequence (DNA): TGTGCCAGCAGGATCACAGGGACGACAGATACGCAGTATTTT.

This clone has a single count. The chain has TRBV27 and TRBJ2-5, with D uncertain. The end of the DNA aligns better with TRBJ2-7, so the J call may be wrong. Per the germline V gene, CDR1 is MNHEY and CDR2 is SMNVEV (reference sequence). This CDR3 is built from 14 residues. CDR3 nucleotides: TGTGCCAGCAGCTTTCTACCACTAACCTACGAGCAGTACTTC. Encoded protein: CASSFLPLTYEQYF.

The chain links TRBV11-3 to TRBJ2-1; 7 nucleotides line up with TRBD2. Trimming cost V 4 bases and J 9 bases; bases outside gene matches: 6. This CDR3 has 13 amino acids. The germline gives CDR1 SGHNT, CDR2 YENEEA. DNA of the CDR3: TGTGCCAGCAGCTCTCGACTAGCCCCTGAGCAGTTCTTC. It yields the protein CASSSRLAPEQFF. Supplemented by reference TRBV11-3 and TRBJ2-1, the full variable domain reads EAGVVQSPRYKIIEKKQPVAFWCNPISGHNTLYWYLQNLGQGPELLIRYENEEAVDDSQLPKDRFSAERLKGVDSTLKIQPAELGDSAVYLCASSSRLAPEQFFGPGTRLTVL.

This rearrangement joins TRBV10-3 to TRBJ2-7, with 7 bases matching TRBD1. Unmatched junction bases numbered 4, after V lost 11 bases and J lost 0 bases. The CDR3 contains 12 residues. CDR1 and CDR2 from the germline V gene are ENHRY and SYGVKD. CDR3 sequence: CASRDSSYEQYF. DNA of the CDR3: TGTGCCTCCCGGGACAGCTCCTACGAGCAGTACTTC.

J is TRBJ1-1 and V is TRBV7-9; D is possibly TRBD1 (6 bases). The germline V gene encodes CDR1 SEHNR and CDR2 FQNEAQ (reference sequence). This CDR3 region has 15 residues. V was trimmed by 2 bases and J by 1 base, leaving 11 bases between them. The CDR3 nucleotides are TGTGCCAGCAGCTTACTTACAGGGTCGAACACTGAAGCTTTCTTT. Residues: CASSLLTGSNTEAFF. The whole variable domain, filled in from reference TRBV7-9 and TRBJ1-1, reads DTGVSQNPRHKITKRGQNVTFRCDPISEHNRLYWYRQTLGQGPEFLTYFQNEAQLEKSRLLSDRFSAERPKGSFSTLEIQRTEQGDSAMYLCASSLLTGSNTEAFFGQGTRLTVV.

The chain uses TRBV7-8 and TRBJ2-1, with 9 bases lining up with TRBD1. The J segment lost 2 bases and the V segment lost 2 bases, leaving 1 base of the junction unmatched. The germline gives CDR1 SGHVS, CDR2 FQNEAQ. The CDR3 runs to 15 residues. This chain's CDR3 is CASSLRQGAYNEQFF. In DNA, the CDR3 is TGTGCCAGCAGCTTAAGACAGGGGGCCTACAATGAGCAGTTCTTC. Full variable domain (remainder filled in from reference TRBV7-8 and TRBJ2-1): GAGVSQSPRYKVAKRGQDVALRCDPISGHVSLFWYQQALGQGPEFLTYFQNEAQLDKSGLPSDRFFAERPEGSVSTLKIQRTQQEDSAVYLCASSLRQGAYNEQFFGPGTRLTVL.

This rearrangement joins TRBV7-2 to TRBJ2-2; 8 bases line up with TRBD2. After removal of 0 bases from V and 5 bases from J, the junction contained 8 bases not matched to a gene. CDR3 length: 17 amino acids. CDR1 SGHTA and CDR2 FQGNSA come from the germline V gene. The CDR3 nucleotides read TGTGCCAGCAGCTTAGCCAGCGGGGGCCACAGTACCGGGGAGCTGTTTTTT. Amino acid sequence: CASSLASGGHSTGELFF.

CDR3 residues: CASSLALASDTQYF. CDR3 bases: TGTGCCAGCAGCTTGGCTTTAGCCTCAGATACGCAGTATTTT. V gene TRBV5-4 combines with J gene TRBJ2-3; D is ambiguous. CDR1 and CDR2 from the germline V gene are SGHNT and YYREEE (reference sequence). The V end was cut by 0 bases, the J end by 4 bases, with 9 bases between. This CDR3 comprises 14 residues. The full variable domain, its missing parts supplied by reference TRBV5-4 and TRBJ2-3, is ETGVTQSPTHLIKTRGQQVTLRCSSQSGHNTVSWYQQALGQGPQFIFQYYREEENGRGNFPPRFSGLQFPNYSSELNVNALELDDSALYLCASSLALASDTQYFGPGTRLTVL.

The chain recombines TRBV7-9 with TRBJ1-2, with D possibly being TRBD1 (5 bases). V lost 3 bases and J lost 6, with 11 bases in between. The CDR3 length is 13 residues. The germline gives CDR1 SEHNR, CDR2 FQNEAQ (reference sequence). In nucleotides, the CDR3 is TGTGCCAGCAGCTTGCAGGGCGCTCATGGCTACACCTTC. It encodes CASSLQGAHGYTF.

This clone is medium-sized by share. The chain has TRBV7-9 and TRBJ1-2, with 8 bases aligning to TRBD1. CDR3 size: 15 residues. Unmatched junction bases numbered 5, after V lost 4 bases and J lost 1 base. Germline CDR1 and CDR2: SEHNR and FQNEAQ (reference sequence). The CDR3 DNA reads TGTGCCAGCAGCTCCGGACAGGGAATTAACTATGGCTACACCTTC. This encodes CASSSGQGINYGYTF.

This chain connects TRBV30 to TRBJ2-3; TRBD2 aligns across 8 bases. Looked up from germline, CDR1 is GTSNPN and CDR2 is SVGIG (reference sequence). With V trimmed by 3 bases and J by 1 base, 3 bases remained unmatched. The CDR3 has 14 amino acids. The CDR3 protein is CAWRPGLGTDTQYF. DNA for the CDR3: TGTGCCTGGAGACCGGGACTAGGCACAGATACGCAGTATTTT.

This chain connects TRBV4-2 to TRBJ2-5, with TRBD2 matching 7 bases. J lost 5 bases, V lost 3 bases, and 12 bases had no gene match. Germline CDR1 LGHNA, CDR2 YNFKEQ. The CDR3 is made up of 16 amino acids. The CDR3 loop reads CASSHPPPGREETQYF. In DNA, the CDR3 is TGTGCCAGCAGCCATCCGCCCCCAGGGAGGGAGGAGACCCAGTACTTC.

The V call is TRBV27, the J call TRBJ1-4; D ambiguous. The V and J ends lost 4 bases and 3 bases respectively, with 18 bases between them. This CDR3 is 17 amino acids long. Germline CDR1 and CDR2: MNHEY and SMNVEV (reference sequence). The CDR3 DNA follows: TGTGCCAGCAGTTCAATCCCCCGGGTGCATTCTAATGAAAAACTGTTTTTT. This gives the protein CASSSIPRVHSNEKLFF.

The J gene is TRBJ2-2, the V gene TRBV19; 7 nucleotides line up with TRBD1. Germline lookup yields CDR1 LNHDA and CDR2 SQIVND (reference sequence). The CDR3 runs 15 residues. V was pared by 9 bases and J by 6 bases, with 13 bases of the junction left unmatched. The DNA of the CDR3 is TGTGCCAGCCGACAGGGATTGAGACTGGCCGGGGAGCTGTTTTTT. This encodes CASRQGLRLAGELFF.

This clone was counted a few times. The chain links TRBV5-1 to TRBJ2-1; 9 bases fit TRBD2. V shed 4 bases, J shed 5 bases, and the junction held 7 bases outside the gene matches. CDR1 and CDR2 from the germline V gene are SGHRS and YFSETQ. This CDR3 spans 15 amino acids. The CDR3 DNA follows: TGCGCCAGCAGCCTTAGCGGGAGAGCCAACAATGAGCAGTTCTTC. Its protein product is CASSLSGRANNEQFF.

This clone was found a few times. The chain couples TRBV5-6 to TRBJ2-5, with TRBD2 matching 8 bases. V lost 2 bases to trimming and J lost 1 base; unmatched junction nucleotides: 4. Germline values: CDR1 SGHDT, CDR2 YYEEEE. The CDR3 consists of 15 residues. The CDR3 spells CASSLNGRGQETQYF. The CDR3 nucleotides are TGTGCCAGCAGCTTAAACGGGAGGGGCCAAGAGACCCAGTACTTC.

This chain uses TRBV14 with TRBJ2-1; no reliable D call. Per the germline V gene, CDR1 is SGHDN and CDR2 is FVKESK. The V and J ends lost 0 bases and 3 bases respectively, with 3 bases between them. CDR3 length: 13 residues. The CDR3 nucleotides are TGTGCCAGCAGCCAAGACTACTACAATGAGCAGTTCTTC. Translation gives CASSQDYYNEQFF.

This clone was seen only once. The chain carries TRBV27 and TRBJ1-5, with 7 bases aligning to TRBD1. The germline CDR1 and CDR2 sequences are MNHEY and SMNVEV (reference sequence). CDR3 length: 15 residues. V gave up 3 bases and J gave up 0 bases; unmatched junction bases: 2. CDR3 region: CASSFRGFSNQPQHF. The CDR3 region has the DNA TGTGCCAGCAGTTTCAGGGGGTTTAGCAATCAGCCCCAGCATTTT.

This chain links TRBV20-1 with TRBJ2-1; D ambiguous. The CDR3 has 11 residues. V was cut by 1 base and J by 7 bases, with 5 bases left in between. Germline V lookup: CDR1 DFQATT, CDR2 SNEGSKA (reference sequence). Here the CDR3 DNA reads TGCAGTGCTAGAGCAGTGAATGAGCAGTTCTTC. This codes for CSARAVNEQFF.

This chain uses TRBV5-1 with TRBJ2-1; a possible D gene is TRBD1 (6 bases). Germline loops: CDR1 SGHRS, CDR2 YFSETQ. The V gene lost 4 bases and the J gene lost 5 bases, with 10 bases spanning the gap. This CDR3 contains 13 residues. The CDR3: CASSRTGNNEQFF. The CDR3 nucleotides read TGCGCCAGCAGCCGAACAGGGAACAATGAGCAGTTCTTC.

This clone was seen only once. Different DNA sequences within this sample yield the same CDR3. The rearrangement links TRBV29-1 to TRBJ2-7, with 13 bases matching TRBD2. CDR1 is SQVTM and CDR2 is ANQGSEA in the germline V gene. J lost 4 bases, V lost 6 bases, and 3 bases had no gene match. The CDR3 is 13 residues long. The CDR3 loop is CSVRTSGSYEQYF. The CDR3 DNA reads TGCAGCGTCCGGACTAGCGGGAGTTACGAGCAGTACTTC.

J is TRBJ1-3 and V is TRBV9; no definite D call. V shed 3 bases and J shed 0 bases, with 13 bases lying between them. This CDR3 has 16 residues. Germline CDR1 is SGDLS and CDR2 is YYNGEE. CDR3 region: CASSGVDSFSGNTIYF. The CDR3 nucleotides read TGTGCCAGCAGCGGGGTGGACTCCTTCTCTGGAAACACCATATATTTT.

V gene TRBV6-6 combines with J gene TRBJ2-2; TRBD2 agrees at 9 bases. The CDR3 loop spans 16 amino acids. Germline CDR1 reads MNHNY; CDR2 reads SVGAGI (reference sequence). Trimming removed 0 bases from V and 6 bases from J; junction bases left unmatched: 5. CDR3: CASSYSIAGASGELFF. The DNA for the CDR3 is TGTGCCAGCAGTTACTCTATAGCGGGAGCTTCCGGGGAGCTGTTTTTT.

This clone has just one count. CDR3 sequence (DNA): TGTGCCAGCAGCTTTCCGGGACTAGCGAGCGAGCAGTACTTC. Protein product: CASSFPGLASEQYF. The chain combines TRBV5-4 with TRBJ2-7; TRBD2 agrees at 10 bases. Germline lookup yields CDR1 SGHNT and CDR2 YYREEE (reference sequence). There are 14 residues in the CDR3. V was pared by 2 bases and J by 6 bases, with 5 bases of the junction left unmatched.

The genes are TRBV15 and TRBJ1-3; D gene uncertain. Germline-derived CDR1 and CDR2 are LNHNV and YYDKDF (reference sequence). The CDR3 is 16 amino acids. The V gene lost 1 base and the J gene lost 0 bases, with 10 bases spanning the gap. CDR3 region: CATSRGGSHSGNTIYF. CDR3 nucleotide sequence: TGTGCCACCAGCAGAGGAGGCAGCCACTCTGGAAACACCATATATTTT.

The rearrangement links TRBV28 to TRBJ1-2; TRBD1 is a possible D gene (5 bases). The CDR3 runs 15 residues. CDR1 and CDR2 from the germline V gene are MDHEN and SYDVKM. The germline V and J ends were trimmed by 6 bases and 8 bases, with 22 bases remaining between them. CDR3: CASRVTGLSTSGYTF. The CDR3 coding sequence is TGTGCCAGCAGAGTAACGGGACTGAGCACGTCCGGCTACACCTTC.

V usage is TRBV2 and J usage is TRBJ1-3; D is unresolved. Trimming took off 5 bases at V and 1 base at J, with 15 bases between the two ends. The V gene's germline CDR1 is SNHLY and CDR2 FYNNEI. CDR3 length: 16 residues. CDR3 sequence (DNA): TGTGCCAGCAGTATACCCGAGAGGTTTTCTGGAAACACCATATATTTT. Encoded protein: CASSIPERFSGNTIYF.

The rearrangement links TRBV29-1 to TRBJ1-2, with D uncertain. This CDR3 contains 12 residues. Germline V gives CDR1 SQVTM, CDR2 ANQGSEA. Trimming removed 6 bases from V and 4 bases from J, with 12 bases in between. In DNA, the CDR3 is TGCAGCGTGCTGGCGGGATCCTATGGCTACACCTTC. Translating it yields CSVLAGSYGYTF.